The 32 T cell receptor beta chains listed next were all sequenced from one sample in a study of blood T cell repertoires in COVID-19 (dated by TCRdb to 2020 to 2022). The library was prepared using the immunoSEQ multiplex PCR assay. TCRdb took this table from immuneACCESS and kept in-frame rearrangements with V and J called. Such tables lack part of the clones; where checked against another copy, unresolved V genes explain under half of the gap, and the rest is unexplained. Within this sample are tens of thousands of clones, with around 80% of them counted one time only. Jointly, the top ten make up around 30% of the sample. Sequencing used peripheral blood. Source of these receptors: a human donor in a cohort sampled during active COVID-19.

The chain recombines TRBV11-3 with TRBJ2-7; 11 nucleotides align to TRBD2. CDR3 size: 16 residues. Germline CDR1 SGHNT, CDR2 YENEEA. V trimming: 0 bases; J trimming: 2 bases; junction bases outside the gene matches: 3. The CDR3 DNA reads as TGTGCCAGCAGCTTAGAGGGTAGCGGGAGGGCCTACGAGCAGTACTTC. It codes for CASSLEGSGRAYEQYF.

CDR3 nucleotides: TGTGCCAGCAAGACTAGCGGGTCCACAAACACCGGGGAGCTGTTTTTT. It is translated as CASKTSGSTNTGELFF. The V gene is TRBV6-4, the J gene TRBJ2-2; 10 nucleotides match TRBD2. The CDR3 loop spans 16 amino acids. Germline CDR1 MRHNA, CDR2 SNTAGT. V dropped 7 bases and J dropped 2; count of bases not matched to a gene: 7.

This clone was detected only a few times. V gene TRBV28 combines with J gene TRBJ1-5, with 10 bases lining up with TRBD1. The J segment lost 7 bases and the V segment lost 4 bases, leaving 7 bases of the junction unmatched. This CDR3 comprises 15 residues. Germline V gives CDR1 MDHEN, CDR2 SYDVKM. The CDR3 loop is CASSSGQGRLQPQHF. The CDR3 DNA reads as TGTGCCAGCAGTTCGGGACAGGGGAGGCTCCAGCCCCAGCATTTT.

The chain is built from TRBV21-1 and TRBJ2-1; the table gives TRBD2 as D, unverified against the DNA. TRBV21-1 is noted as a pseudogene. The CDR3 is 15 residues long. CDR3 bases: TGTGCCAGCAACTCAAAAGAGGGACTACTCAATGAGCAGTTCTTC. Translated, it gives CASNSKEGLLNEQFF.

This clone occurred once. Sequence at one end of the junction differs from germline and may be a read error. The rearrangement links TRBV7-9 to TRBJ2-1; no clear D. The CDR3 spans 16 residues. The germline CDR1 and CDR2 sequences are SEHNR and FQNEAQ (reference sequence). The chain's CDR3 is CASSLGLEIFPNEQFF. The CDR3, as DNA: TGTGCCAGCAGCTTAGGGCTCGAAATCTTCCCCAATGAACAGTTCTTC. The full variable domain, rest sourced from reference TRBV7-9 and TRBJ2-1, is DTGVSQNPRHKITKRGQNVTFRCDPISEHNRLYWYRQTLGQGPEFLTYFQNEAQLEKSRLLSDRFSAERPKGSFSTLEIQRTEQGDSAMYLCASSLGLEIFPNEQFFGPGTRLTVL.

The chain combines TRBV11-2 with TRBJ1-1, with D possibly being TRBD1 (5 bases). Germline assignment: CDR1 SGHAT and CDR2 FQNNGV. The CDR3 runs to 15 residues. Trimming left V 2 bases short and J 0 bases short, with 10 bases between. Written as DNA, the CDR3 is TGTGCCAGCAGCTTAACTCCAGGGATGAACACTGAAGCTTTCTTT. This translates into CASSLTPGMNTEAFF.

DNA of the CDR3: TGTGCCAGCAGGTTGACTAGCGGGCTCACCTCTGGGGCCAACGTCCTGACTTTC. Its translation: CASRLTSGLTSGANVLTF. This rearrangement joins TRBV27 to TRBJ2-6; 10 nucleotides agree with TRBD2. The CDR3 length is 18 residues. Germline-derived CDR1 and CDR2 are MNHEY and SMNVEV (reference sequence). V was pared by 6 bases and J by 0 bases, with 8 bases of the junction left unmatched. Supplemented by reference TRBV27 and TRBJ2-6, the full variable domain reads EAQVTQNPRYLITVTGKKLTVTCSQNMNHEYMSWYRQDPGLGLRQIYYSMNVEVTDKGDVPEGYKVSRKEKRNFPLILESPSPNQTSLYFCASRLTSGLTSGANVLTFGAGSRLTVL.

This clone was found a few times. This chain connects TRBV4-1 to TRBJ1-2, with D maybe TRBD1 (5 bases). Trimming removed 0 bases from V and 4 bases from J, with 9 bases in between. The CDR3 loop spans 14 amino acids. The germline V gene encodes CDR1 MGHRA and CDR2 YSYEKL. The CDR3 is CASSQEGVTYGYTF. The CDR3 coding sequence is TGCGCCAGCAGCCAAGAAGGGGTCACCTATGGCTACACCTTC.

This chain joins TRBV7-6 and TRBJ1-6; TRBD1 aligns across 9 bases. This CDR3 region has 13 residues. Germline V gene sequence: CDR1 SGHVS, CDR2 FNYEAQ. V trimming: 5 bases; J trimming: 10 bases; junction bases outside the gene matches: 3. This chain's CDR3 is CASSGTGHSPLHF. Here the CDR3 DNA reads TGTGCCAGCAGCGGGACAGGGCACTCACCCCTCCACTTT.

The chain carries TRBV7-9 and TRBJ2-5; 10 bases are shared with TRBD2. This CDR3 is 14 amino acids long. Germline-derived CDR1 and CDR2 are SEHNR and FQNEAQ (reference sequence). Trimming cost V 4 bases and J 4 bases; bases outside gene matches: 3. The CDR3 nucleotides read TGTGCCAGCAGCTCAAGGACTAGCGGAGAGACCCAGTACTTC. Amino acids: CASSSRTSGETQYF.

Here the CDR3 reads CASSVLNEQFF. For the CDR3, the DNA is TGTGCCAGCAGTGTCCTGAATGAGCAGTTCTTC. V usage is TRBV2 and J usage is TRBJ2-1; D is unclear. This CDR3 region has 11 residues. Germline V CDR1 and CDR2: SNHLY, FYNNEI. Between the trimmed V and J ends, which lost 4 bases and 7 bases, there was a span of 5 bases.

The CDR3 sequence: CASSIRQSETQYF. The DNA for the CDR3 is TGTGCCAGTAGTATTAGACAGTCGGAAACCCAGTACTTC. This sequence joins TRBV19 and TRBJ2-5, with D perhaps TRBD1 (5 bases). V lost 3 bases and J lost 8, with 13 bases in between. The CDR3 covers 13 residues. Germline V lookup: CDR1 LNHDA, CDR2 SQIVND (reference sequence). The full variable domain, in which reference TRBV19 and TRBJ2-5 provide the parts outside the CDR3, is DGGITQSPKYLFRKEGQNVTLSCEQNLNHDAMYWYRQDPGQGLRLIYYSQIVNDFQKGDIAEGYSVSREKKESFPLTVTSAQKNPTAFYLCASSIRQSETQYFGPGTRLLVL.

The rearrangement joins TRBV19 to TRBJ1-1; 9 bases fit TRBD1. The CDR3 consists of 12 residues. Germline V gene sequence: CDR1 LNHDA, CDR2 SQIVND (reference sequence). V lost 4 bases to trimming and J lost 11 bases; unmatched junction nucleotides: 5. CDR3 sequence: CASSTDRGAAFF. The DNA for the CDR3 is TGTGCCAGTAGTACGGACAGGGGAGCGGCTTTCTTT.

The J gene is TRBJ1-5, the V gene TRBV29-1; 9 bases match TRBD1. Germline V gene lookup returns CDR1 SQVTM and CDR2 ANQGSEA. The V and J ends lost 4 bases and 1 base, in that order; junction bases with no gene match: 2. This CDR3 region has 14 residues. The CDR3 loop reads CSVGTGASNQPQHF. CDR3 coding DNA: TGCAGCGTTGGGACAGGGGCGAGCAATCAGCCCCAGCATTTT. Full variable domain (remainder filled in from reference TRBV29-1 and TRBJ1-5): SAVISQKPSRDICQRGTSLTIQCQVDSQVTMMFWYRQQPGQSLTLIATANQGSEATYESGFVIDKFPISRPNLTFSTLTVSNMSPEDSSIYLCSVGTGASNQPQHFGDGTRLSIL.

The rearrangement joins TRBV7-2 to TRBJ2-1; 11 nucleotides agree with TRBD2. Per the germline V gene, CDR1 is SGHTA and CDR2 is FQGNSA. V lost 5 bases and J lost 0; bases outside the gene matches: 6. This CDR3 has 17 amino acids. CDR3 coding DNA: TGTGCCAGCAGCAAGACTAGCGGGATAGGCTCCTACAATGAGCAGTTCTTC. Translation gives CASSKTSGIGSYNEQFF.

A word on this clone: Distinct nucleotide sequences in the sample also encode this CDR3. V gene TRBV5-6 combines with J gene TRBJ1-4; 7 bases fit TRBD1. Germline V gene sequence: CDR1 SGHDT, CDR2 YYEEEE. V lost 0 bases, J lost 6 bases, and 5 bases stayed unmatched. The CDR3 is made up of 15 amino acids. Here the CDR3 reads CASSLGWTGHEKLFF. Written as DNA, the CDR3 is TGTGCCAGCAGCTTGGGTTGGACAGGTCATGAAAAACTGTTTTTT. The full variable domain, completed using reference TRBV5-6 and TRBJ1-4, is DAGVTQSPTHLIKTRGQQVTLRCSPKSGHDTVSWYQQALGQGPQFIFQYYEEEERQRGNFPDRFSGHQFPNYSSELNVNALLLGDSALYLCASSLGWTGHEKLFFGSGTQLSVL.

The chain is built from TRBV27 and TRBJ2-1; possibly TRBD2 for D (6 bases). V dropped 3 bases and J dropped 3 bases, with 15 bases sitting between them. This CDR3 is 16 amino acids long. In germline, CDR1 is MNHEY, CDR2 SMNVEV (reference sequence). CDR3 amino acids: CASSFQAGPIYNEQFF. The CDR3 DNA sequence: TGTGCCAGCAGTTTTCAGGCGGGGCCGATCTACAATGAGCAGTTCTTC.

This rearrangement joins TRBV10-3 to TRBJ2-1; 9 nucleotides match TRBD2. CDR1 ENHRY and CDR2 SYGVKD come from the germline V gene. Trimming took 0 bases from V and 4 from J; bases not matched to a gene: 10. This CDR3 is built from 18 residues. The CDR3, as DNA: TGTGCCATCAGTGAGTCGGAGAATTTAGCGGGAGTATACAATGAGCAGTTCTTC. Translating gives CAISESENLAGVYNEQFF.

The rearrangement uses TRBV5-1 and TRBJ2-1, with 9 bases fitting TRBD1. The CDR3 totals 14 residues. The junction had 11 bases not matched to a gene; V was cut back by 6 bases and J by 10 bases. Germline V gives CDR1 SGHRS, CDR2 YFSETQ. The CDR3 region has the DNA TGCGCCAGCAACCCCGGGACAGGGTTGGGCGAGCAGTTCTTC. It yields the protein CASNPGTGLGEQFF.

This clone was seen once. This rearrangement joins TRBV7-3 to TRBJ2-2, with 10 bases aligning to TRBD1. V shed 5 bases, J shed 1 base, and the junction held 4 bases outside the gene matches. In germline, CDR1 is SGHTA, CDR2 FQGTGA. The CDR3 is made up of 16 amino acids. CDR3 sequence (DNA): TGTGCCAGCAGCCATGACAGGGGGCTGAACACCGGGGAGCTGTTTTTT. Translation: CASSHDRGLNTGELFF.

This chain connects TRBV6-5 to TRBJ2-7; D gene uncertain. Germline V gene data show CDR1 as MNHEY and CDR2 as SVGAGI. Trimming shortened V by 0 bases and J by 6 bases, and 9 bases separated the two germline ends. The CDR3 sequence is 13 residues long. CDR3 nucleotides: TGTGCCAGCAGTTACTCGTTTCCAGGCGAGCAGTACTTC. This translates into CASSYSFPGEQYF.

The chain combines TRBV5-4 with TRBJ2-5; 7 nucleotides agree with TRBD1. V trimming: 0 bases; J trimming: 4 bases; junction bases outside the gene matches: 9. The CDR3 is 16 residues long. CDR1 SGHNT and CDR2 YYREEE come from the germline V gene (reference sequence). The CDR3 DNA sequence: TGTGCCAGCAGCTTGGGAGACAGGGAAAGGGGAGAGACCCAGTACTTC. Protein sequence: CASSLGDRERGETQYF.

The chain couples TRBV11-1 to TRBJ2-3, with 9 nucleotides matching TRBD2. CDR3 length equals 16 residues. The germline gives CDR1 SGHAT, CDR2 FQDESV (reference sequence). With 6 bases clipped from V and 5 bases from J, the junction kept 12 bases outside the gene matches. This chain's CDR3 is CASRPGPSGTRDTQYF. CDR3 DNA: TGTGCCAGCAGACCAGGTCCTAGCGGGACGAGAGATACGCAGTATTTT. Looking up the rest from reference TRBV11-1 and TRBJ2-3 gives the full variable domain: EAEVAQSPRYKITEKSQAVAFWCDPISGHATLYWYRQILGQGPELLVQFQDESVVDDSQLPKDRFSAERLKGVDSTLKIQPAELGDSAMYLCASRPGPSGTRDTQYFGPGTRLTVL.

V and J are TRBV6-2 or TRBV6-3 and TRBJ2-7, with a tentative D call TRBD1 (5 bases). CDR1 and CDR2 from the germline V gene are MNHEY and SVGEGT. V lost 4 bases to trimming and J lost 1 base, with 14 bases between them. The CDR3 consists of 15 residues. The CDR3 region has the DNA TGTGCCAGCAGTTCACAGGAACCACCTTCCTACGAGCAGTACTTC. Its translation is CASSSQEPPSYEQYF.

The J gene is TRBJ2-1, the V gene TRBV5-4; 11 bases are shared with TRBD2. The CDR3 extends over 15 amino acids. Germline loops: CDR1 SGHNT, CDR2 YYREEE (reference sequence). V trimming: 4 bases; J trimming: 4 bases; junction bases outside the gene matches: 4. The CDR3 loop reads CASSGGTSGYNEQFF. DNA for the CDR3: TGTGCCAGCAGCGGGGGGACTAGCGGTTACAATGAGCAGTTCTTC.

This sequence joins TRBV13 and TRBJ1-1, with TRBD1 matching over 7 bases. Germline CDR1 is PRHDT and CDR2 is FYEKMQ (reference sequence). The CDR3 runs to 14 residues. The V gene end was trimmed by 7 bases and the J gene end by 3 bases; junction bases not matched to a gene: 8. In DNA form, the CDR3 reads TGTGCCAGCAATCCTCTTAGGGGGCACACTGAAGCTTTCTTT. Amino acids: CASNPLRGHTEAFF. The whole variable domain, remainder taken from reference TRBV13 and TRBJ1-1, is AAGVIQSPRHLIKEKRETATLKCYPIPRHDTVYWYQQGPGQDPQFLISFYEKMQSDKGSIPDRFSAQQFSDYHSELNMSSLELGDSALYFCASNPLRGHTEAFFGQGTRLTVV.

This clone has just one count. The chain has TRBV28 and TRBJ1-1, with D possibly being TRBD1 (5 bases). CDR1 MDHEN and CDR2 SYDVKM come from the germline V gene. Trimming took 5 bases from V and 1 from J, leaving 17 bases between them. This CDR3 is 16 amino acids long. The CDR3 coding sequence is TGTGCCAGCAGTCCCCCCTCGGGCAGGGCGAACACTGAAGCTTTCTTT. As protein: CASSPPSGRANTEAFF.

The V gene is TRBV6-5, the J gene TRBJ2-7; maybe TRBD1 (6 bases). Looked up from germline, CDR1 is MNHEY and CDR2 is SVGAGI. This CDR3 spans 13 amino acids. Trimming shortened V by 7 bases and J by 8 bases, and 18 bases separated the two germline ends. This CDR3 reads CASMPGHQSKQYF. CDR3 DNA: TGTGCCAGCATGCCGGGACATCAGTCCAAGCAGTACTTC.

The CDR3 here is CASSLGQGGYEQYF. CDR3 sequence (DNA): TGTGCCAGCAGCTTAGGACAGGGCGGTTACGAGCAGTACTTC. The chain uses TRBV7-3 and TRBJ2-7; 8 bases line up with TRBD1. Germline values: CDR1 SGHTA, CDR2 FQGTGA. Unmatched junction bases numbered 4, after V lost 2 bases and J lost 4 bases. This CDR3 is 14 amino acids long.

This sequence joins TRBV7-2 and TRBJ2-1; 8 nucleotides agree with TRBD2. V shed 2 bases, J shed 9 bases, and the junction held 12 bases outside the gene matches. CDR1 SGHTA and CDR2 FQGNSA come from the germline V gene. The CDR3 has 16 amino acids. Here the CDR3 DNA reads TGTGCCAGCAGCTTACACCCAGCGGGAGCATCCGTTGAGCAGTTCTTC. Translated, it gives CASSLHPAGASVEQFF.

This clone was seen a handful of times. The chain links TRBV19 to TRBJ2-5; TRBD1 might be the D (6 bases). Deletions cut 4 bases from V and 7 bases from J, with 16 bases between. Germline lookup yields CDR1 LNHDA and CDR2 SQIVND (reference sequence). The CDR3 is made up of 14 amino acids. This CDR3 reads CASSTSGVDPTQYF. The CDR3 nucleotides are TGTGCCAGTAGTACTTCAGGGGTTGACCCGACCCAGTACTTC.

The chain uses TRBV21-1 and TRBJ2-7; the table assigns TRBD2, which was not confirmed against the DNA. TRBV21-1 constitutes a pseudogene. This CDR3 contains 13 residues. The CDR3 spells CASSHGVRYEQYF. The CDR3 coding sequence is TGTGCCAGCTCGCACGGTGTTCGATACGAGCAGTACTTC.